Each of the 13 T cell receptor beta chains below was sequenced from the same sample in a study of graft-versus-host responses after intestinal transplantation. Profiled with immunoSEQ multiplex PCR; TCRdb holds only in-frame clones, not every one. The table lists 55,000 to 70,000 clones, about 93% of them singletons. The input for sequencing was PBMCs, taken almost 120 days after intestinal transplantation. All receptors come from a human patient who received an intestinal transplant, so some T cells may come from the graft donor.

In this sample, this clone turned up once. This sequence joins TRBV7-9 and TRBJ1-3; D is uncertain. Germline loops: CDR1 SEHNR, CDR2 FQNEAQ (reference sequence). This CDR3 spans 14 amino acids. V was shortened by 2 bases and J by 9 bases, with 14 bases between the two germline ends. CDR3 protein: CASSLTQSLGTIYF. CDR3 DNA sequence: TGTGCCAGCAGCTTAACGCAGAGCCTAGGCACCATATATTTT.

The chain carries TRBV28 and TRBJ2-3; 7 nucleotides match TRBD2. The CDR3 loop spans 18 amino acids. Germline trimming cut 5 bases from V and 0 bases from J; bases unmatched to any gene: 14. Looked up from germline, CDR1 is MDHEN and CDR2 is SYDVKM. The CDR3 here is CASSLNPLALSSTDTQYF. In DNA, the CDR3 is TGTGCCAGCAGTCTGAACCCACTAGCGCTCTCCAGCACAGATACGCAGTATTTT.

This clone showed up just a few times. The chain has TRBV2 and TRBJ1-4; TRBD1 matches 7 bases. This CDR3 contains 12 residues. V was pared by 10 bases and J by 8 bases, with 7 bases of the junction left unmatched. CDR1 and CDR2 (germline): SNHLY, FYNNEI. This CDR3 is CATADRDEKLFF. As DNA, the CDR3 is TGTGCCACCGCAGACAGGGACGAAAAACTGTTTTTT.

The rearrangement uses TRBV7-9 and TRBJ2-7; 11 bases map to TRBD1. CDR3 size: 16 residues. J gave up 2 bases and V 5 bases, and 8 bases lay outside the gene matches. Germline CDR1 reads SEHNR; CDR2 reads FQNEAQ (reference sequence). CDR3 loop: CASSQRGGQGAYEQYF. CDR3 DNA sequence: TGTGCCAGCAGCCAACGAGGGGGACAGGGGGCCTACGAGCAGTACTTC.

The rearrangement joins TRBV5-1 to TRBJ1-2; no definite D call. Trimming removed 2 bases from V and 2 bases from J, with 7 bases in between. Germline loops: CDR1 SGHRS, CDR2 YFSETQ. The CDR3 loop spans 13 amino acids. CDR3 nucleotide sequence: TGCGCCAGCAGCTTTGACACCAACTATGGCTACACCTTC. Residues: CASSFDTNYGYTF.

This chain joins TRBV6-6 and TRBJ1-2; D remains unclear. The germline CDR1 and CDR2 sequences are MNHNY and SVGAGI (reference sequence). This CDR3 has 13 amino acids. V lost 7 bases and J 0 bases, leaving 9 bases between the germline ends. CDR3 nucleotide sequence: TGTGCCAGCACCGACGGTCCTAACTATGGCTACACCTTC. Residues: CASTDGPNYGYTF.

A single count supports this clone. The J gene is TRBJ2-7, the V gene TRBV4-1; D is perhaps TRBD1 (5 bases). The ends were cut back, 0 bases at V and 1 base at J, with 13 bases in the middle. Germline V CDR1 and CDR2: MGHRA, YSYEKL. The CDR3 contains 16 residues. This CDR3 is CASSQDYIRGSYEQYF. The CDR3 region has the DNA TGCGCCAGCAGCCAAGATTACATAAGGGGATCCTACGAGCAGTACTTC.

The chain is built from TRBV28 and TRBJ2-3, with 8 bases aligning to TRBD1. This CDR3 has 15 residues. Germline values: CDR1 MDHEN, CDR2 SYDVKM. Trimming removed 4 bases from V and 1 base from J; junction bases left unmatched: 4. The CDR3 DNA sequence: TGTGCCAGCAGTTCGCGGGGACAGGGCACAGATACGCAGTATTTT. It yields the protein CASSSRGQGTDTQYF.

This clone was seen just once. The CDR3 nucleotides are TGTGCCAGCAGTGACCTACTAGCGGGGGGGTACAATGAGCAGTTCTTC. Amino acid sequence: CASSDLLAGGYNEQFF. J is TRBJ2-1 and V is TRBV2; 13 bases match TRBD2. Trimming took 3 bases from V and 4 from J; bases not matched to a gene: 3. The CDR3 runs 16 residues. The germline V gene has CDR1 SNHLY and CDR2 FYNNEI.

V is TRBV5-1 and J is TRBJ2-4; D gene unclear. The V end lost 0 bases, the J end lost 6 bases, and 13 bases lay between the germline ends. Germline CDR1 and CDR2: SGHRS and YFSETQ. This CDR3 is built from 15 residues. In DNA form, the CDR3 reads TGCGCCAGCAGCTTGGCCTGGGGTGCGGTAAACATTCAGTACTTC. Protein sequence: CASSLAWGAVNIQYF.

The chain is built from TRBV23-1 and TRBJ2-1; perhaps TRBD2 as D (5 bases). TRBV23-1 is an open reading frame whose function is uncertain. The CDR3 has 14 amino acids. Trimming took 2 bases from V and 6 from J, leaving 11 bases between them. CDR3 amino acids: CASSQSGVGNEQFF. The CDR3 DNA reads TGCGCCAGCAGTCAAAGCGGAGTAGGCAATGAGCAGTTCTTC.

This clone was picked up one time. CDR3 nucleotides: TGTGCCAGCAGCCTTCACGACAGGGTGTCCCAGCCCCAGCATTTT. Protein product: CASSLHDRVSQPQHF. The chain joins TRBV28 to TRBJ1-5; 7 bases map to TRBD1. J gave up 7 bases and V 6 bases, and 12 bases lay outside the gene matches. The CDR3 sequence is 15 residues long. Germline V CDR1 and CDR2: MDHEN, SYDVKM.

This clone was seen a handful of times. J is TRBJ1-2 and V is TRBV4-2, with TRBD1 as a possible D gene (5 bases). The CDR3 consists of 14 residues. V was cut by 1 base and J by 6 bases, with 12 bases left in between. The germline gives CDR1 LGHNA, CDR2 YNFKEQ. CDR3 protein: CASSQVEGVDGYTF. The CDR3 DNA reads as TGTGCCAGCAGCCAAGTTGAAGGGGTTGATGGCTACACCTTC.